The rows below give T cell receptor beta chains drawn from one sample of a study of T-cell reconstitution after alpha-beta-depleted transplantation in children. TCRdb re-called the PCR reads through MiXCR, storing one row per CDR3 protein. The sample has more than 400,000 distinct CDR3 sequences; over 9.5% are singletons. The material was PBMCs, mostly from graft donor cells, obtained 180 days after TCRalphabeta/CD19-depleted stem cell transplant. The receptors derive from a female patient aged 2-10 years who had a stem cell transplant for aplastic anemia, so the T cells may come from the graft donor. The CDR3 runs from the conserved cysteine through the conserved F or W. D genes are given only for firm matches. Clone size is stated in some rows and not others, as once, few, many or a class when expanded.

clone size: -; J gene: TRBJ2-5; V gene: TRBV7-3; D gene: -; CDR3 DNA: TGTGCCAGCAGCCAATTAGGTGGAGATCAAGAGACCCAGTACTTC; CDR3 protein: CASSQLGGDQETQYF
clone size: few; J gene: TRBJ2-4; V gene: TRBV6-2/TRBV6-3; D gene: -; CDR3 DNA: TGTGCCAGCAGTTACCTTCAGGGAAACATTCAGTACTTC; CDR3 protein: CASSYLQGNIQYF
clone size: many; J gene: TRBJ1-3; V gene: TRBV11-1; D gene: -; CDR3 DNA: TGTGCCAGCAGCTCTGCTCGGGCAGCGTCCTCTGGAAACACCATATATTTT; CDR3 protein: CASSSARAASSGNTIYF
clone size: many; J gene: TRBJ1-2; V gene: TRBV9; D gene: -; CDR3 DNA: TGTGCCAGCAGCGGCGGTCTTCGGGGGGCGCAATTCTATGGCTACACCTTC; CDR3 protein: CASSGGLRGAQFYGYTF
clone size: -; J gene: TRBJ2-5; V gene: TRBV11-1; D gene: TRBD1; CDR3 DNA: TGTGCCAGCAGCCCAGACACTGGACCGGGACAGGGCCAAGAGACCCAGTACTTC; CDR3 protein: CASSPDTGPGQGQETQYF
clone size: many; J gene: TRBJ1-1; V gene: TRBV7-2; D gene: -; CDR3 DNA: TGTGCCAGCAGCCTCCGGACCTCTCGGCCCACTGAAGCTTTCTTT; CDR3 protein: CASSLRTSRPTEAFF
clone size: few; J gene: TRBJ2-1; V gene: TRBV5-6; D gene: -; CDR3 DNA: TGTGCCAGCAGCTCTAGCCCGCCAGGTGAGCAGTTCTTC; CDR3 protein: CASSSSPPGEQFF
clone size: few; J gene: TRBJ2-7; V gene: TRBV28; D gene: -; CDR3 DNA: TGTGCCAGCAGACTGACGGGACCGACCTACGAGCAGTACTTC; CDR3 protein: CASRLTGPTYEQYF
clone size: -; J gene: TRBJ2-3; V gene: TRBV3-1; D gene: -; CDR3 DNA: TGTGCCAGCAGCCAATTCATCAGAGGTAGCACAGATACGCAGTATTTT; CDR3 protein: CASSQFIRGSTDTQYF
clone size: many; J gene: TRBJ2-1; V gene: TRBV15; D gene: TRBD1; CDR3 DNA: TGTGCCACCAGCAGAGAGGGACAGGGGAGGTACAATGAGCAGTTCTTC; CDR3 protein: CATSREGQGRYNEQFF
clone size: -; J gene: TRBJ2-1; V gene: TRBV7-8; D gene: TRBD2; CDR3 DNA: TGTGCCAGCAGCGCTTTTCCGGGACTAGCGGGGGTTGTTAATGAGCAGTTCTTC; CDR3 protein: CASSAFPGLAGVVNEQFF
clone size: -; J gene: TRBJ2-7; V gene: TRBV27; D gene: TRBD2; CDR3 DNA: TGTGCCAGCAGTTCCCAGCGGGAACACGAGCAGTACTTC; CDR3 protein: CASSSQREHEQYF
clone size: -; J gene: TRBJ2-1; V gene: TRBV18; D gene: -; CDR3 DNA: TGTGCCAGCTCACCACCCCCAGGGCCCATATCCTACAATGAGCAGTTCTTC; CDR3 protein: CASSPPPGPISYNEQFF
clone size: few; J gene: TRBJ2-2; V gene: TRBV6-1; D gene: TRBD1; CDR3 DNA: TGTGCCAGCAAAAAATTCCGGGACAGGGGGCTGAGGACCGGGGAGCTGTTTTTT; CDR3 protein: CASKKFRDRGLRTGELFF
clone size: many; J gene: TRBJ2-2; V gene: TRBV29-1; D gene: TRBD2; CDR3 DNA: TGCAGCGTTGGATCTAGCGGATACACCGGGGAGCTGTTTTTT; CDR3 protein: CSVGSSGYTGELFF
clone size: few; J gene: TRBJ2-1; V gene: TRBV12-3/TRBV12-4; D gene: -; CDR3 DNA: TGTGCCAGCAGTTTAGCGGGCCCCCTTAGCGGAGACGGGTTCTTC; CDR3 protein: CASSLAGPLSGDGFF
clone size: -; J gene: TRBJ1-1; V gene: TRBV6-6; D gene: -; CDR3 DNA: TGTGCCAGCAGTTACAAGGCTGCTGAAGCTTTCTTT; CDR3 protein: CASSYKAAEAFF
clone size: many; J gene: TRBJ1-2; V gene: TRBV12-3/TRBV12-4; D gene: -; CDR3 DNA: TGTGCCAGCAGTTTGAGGGTCTATGGCTACACCTTC; CDR3 protein: CASSLRVYGYTF